This TCR beta chain was profiled in a study of blood T cell repertoires in COVID-19. Profiled with immunoSEQ multiplex PCR; TCRdb holds only in-frame clones, not every one. The sample has 100,000 or so clones; 80% are singletons. The length of the CDR3 is 14 residues. Germline V gives CDR1 ENHRY, CDR2 SYGVKD. J was trimmed by 3 bases and V by 3 bases; bases with no gene match: 1. The clonotype was recovered from a woman between 65 and 79 years old with acute or convalescent COVID-19. Sample: peripheral blood. The V and J genes are TRBV10-3 and TRBJ2-4; TRBD1 agrees at 8 bases. CDR3 bases: TGTGCCATCAGTGAAGACAGGGGCAAAAACATTCAGTACTTC. Translated: CAISEDRGKNIQYF.